This T cell receptor beta chain appears in the sequencing data of a study of blood T cell repertoires in COVID-19 (dated by TCRdb to between 2020 and 2021). A note on the overall study: The collaborator samples originated in the United States, Italy and Spain and spanned the acute and convalescent phases of COVID-19. The material from the prospective study consisted of cDNA or gDNA derived from T cells, B-cell-depleted T cells, or PBMCs. Deeply sampled blood TCRbeta repertoires from subjects exposed to, actively infected with, or recovered from COVID-19 were included in the dataset. The repertoires were released in a freely available public database meant as a resource for research on the immune response to SARS-CoV-2. The samples were drawn from two sources: the first 160 participants of the ongoing ImmuneRACE study, and 1,000 to 1,500 subjects contributed by 6 global collaborators. The sample metadata nearly always contained a de-identified subject ID, COVID-19 status, age in years and sex. Where available, HLA class I and class II types were obtained from metadata supplied by the sample provider rather than from assay-based typing.

Another Seattle source contributed samples from volunteer blood donors who had recovered from COVID-19. Each collaborating institution followed its own protocols to collect whole blood in K2EDTA tubes. For TCRbeta analysis, collaborators shipped samples in one of three forms: frozen whole blood, isolated PBMCs, or DNA extracted from either of those sample types. V sheds 2 bases and J sheds 10 bases, leaving 15 bases between their ends. The CDR3, cysteine through phenylalanine, is 13 amino acids long. The kept DNA is CDR3 alone, 39 bases in frame from the first base. CDR1 and CDR2 were assigned from the germline V gene as LGHNT and FRNRAP. In the case of this clone: Which antigen it targets is not known. Base qualities are not recorded, but no much larger clone differs from it by a single base.

Study-level results and caveats: The amount of clinical and demographic metadata varied by source and participant and was provided uncurated.

The immunoSEQ Assay, a bias-controlled multiplex PCR, was used to amplify TCRbeta CDR3 regions from genomic DNA. In the source study's methods: Within the assay, amplification of reference gene primers was used to estimate how many nucleated cells each sample contained. To quantify the absolute abundance of each unique TCRbeta CDR3 rearrangement, sequence reads were collapsed and filtered. Productive Simpson clonality was computed per sample as the square root of Simpson's diversity index over productive rearrangements. What TCRdb holds here is the immuneACCESS table cut down to in-frame rearrangements. Part of the clones is not present; checked against another copy, under half of the missing clones reflect an unresolved V gene, and the others are unexplained. That table gives V, J and clone size, and the DNA gave D and trimming. This sample gives about 270,000 clones in total; roughly nine tenths of them show up just once. Of the sample, over 7.5% falls within the top ten clones.

This sequence was found in a middle-aged man who had recovered from COVID-19. The V gene is TRBV12-5 and the J gene is TRBJ2-7; a tentative D match to TRBD1 spans 5 bases. Sample: peripheral blood. CDR3 reads: CASGLRGSPNQYF. The nucleotide sequence is given as TGTGCTAGTGGTTTGAGGGGTTCCCCAAATCAGTACTTC. Beyond the CDR3, the reference TRBV12-5 and TRBJ2-7 genes provide the residues; the full variable domain reads: DARVTQTPRHKVTEMGQEVTMRCQPILGHNTVFWYRQTMMQGLELLAYFRNRAPLDDSGMPKDRFSAEMPDATLATLKIQPSEPRDSAVYFCASGLRGSPNQYFGPGTRLTVT.